This T cell receptor (beta chain) comes out of a study of CD4 and CD8 cells across lung adenocarcinoma regions. This clonotype was counted a single time. A junction boundary mismatches the germline segment, possibly from a read error. Donors had localized lung adenocarcinoma, a non-small cell lung cancer. Each CDR3 protein gets one entry after TCRdb re-called the PCR reads with MiXCR. The sample comprises under 15,000 distinct CDR3 sequences, approximately 48% of which are singletons, and approximately 31% rests with the top ten. Sample: CD8+ T cells from the margin of a lung tumor. The clonotype comes from a male donor with lung adenocarcinoma. The CD4 and CD8 labels of this study may be unreliable.

The CDR3 region has the DNA TGTGTCACCAGCAGGTATCCCCGGGAACCTCGGCGGGATGAGCAGTTCTTC. It specifies CVTSRYPREPRRDEQFF. The chain employs TRBV15 and TRBJ2-1; weak D call: TRBD2 (5 bases). Germline V gives CDR1 LNHNV, CDR2 YYDKDF (reference sequence). The CDR3 has 17 amino acids. Full variable domain (missing parts from reference TRBV15 and TRBJ2-1): DAMVIQNPRYQVTQFGKPVTLSCSQTLNHNVMYWYQQKSSQAPKLLFHYYDKDFNNEADTPDNFQSRRPNTSFCFLDIRSPGLGDTAMYLCVTSRYPREPRRDEQFFGPGTRLTVL.